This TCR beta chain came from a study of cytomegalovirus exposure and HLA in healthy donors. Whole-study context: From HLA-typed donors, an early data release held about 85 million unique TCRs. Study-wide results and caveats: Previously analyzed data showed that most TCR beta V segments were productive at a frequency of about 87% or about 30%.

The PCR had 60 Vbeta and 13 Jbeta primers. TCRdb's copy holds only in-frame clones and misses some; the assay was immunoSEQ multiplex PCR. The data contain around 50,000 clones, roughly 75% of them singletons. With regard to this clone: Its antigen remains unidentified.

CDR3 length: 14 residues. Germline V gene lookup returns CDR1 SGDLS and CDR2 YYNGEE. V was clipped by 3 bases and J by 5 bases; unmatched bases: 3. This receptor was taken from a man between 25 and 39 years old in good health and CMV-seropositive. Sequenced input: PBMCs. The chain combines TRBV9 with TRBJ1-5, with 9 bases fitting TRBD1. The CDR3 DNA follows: TGTGCCAGCAGCGAGACAGGGGGGTATCAGCCCCAGCATTTT. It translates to CASSETGGYQPQHF. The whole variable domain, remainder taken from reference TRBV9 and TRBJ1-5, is DSGVTQTPKHLITATGQRVTLRCSPRSGDLSVYWYQQSLDQGLQFLIQYYNGEERAKGNILERFSAQQFPDLHSELNLSSLELGDSALYFCASSETGGYQPQHFGDGTRLSIL.